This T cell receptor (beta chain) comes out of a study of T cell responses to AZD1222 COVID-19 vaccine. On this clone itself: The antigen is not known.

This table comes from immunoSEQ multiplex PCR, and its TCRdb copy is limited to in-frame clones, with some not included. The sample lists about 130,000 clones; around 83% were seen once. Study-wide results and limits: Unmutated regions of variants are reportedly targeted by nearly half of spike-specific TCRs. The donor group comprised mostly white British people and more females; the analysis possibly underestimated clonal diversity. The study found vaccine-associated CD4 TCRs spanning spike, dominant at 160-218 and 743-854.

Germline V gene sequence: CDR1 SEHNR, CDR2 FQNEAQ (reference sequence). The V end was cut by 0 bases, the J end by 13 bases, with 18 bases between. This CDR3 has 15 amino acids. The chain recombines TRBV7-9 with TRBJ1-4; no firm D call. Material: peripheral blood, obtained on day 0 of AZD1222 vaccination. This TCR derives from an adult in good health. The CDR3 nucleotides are TGTGCCAGCAGCTTAGCGCAAGGCAGTTCGGCTGGACTGTTTTTT. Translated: CASSLAQGSSAGLFF.